The 8 T cell receptor beta chains below were found in one sample sequenced in a study of cytomegalovirus exposure and HLA in healthy donors. This table comes from immunoSEQ multiplex PCR, and its TCRdb copy is limited to in-frame clones, with some not included. Of 210,000 or so clones detected, 80% to 90% appear once; the ten largest clones hold 2.9%. Sequenced input: PBMCs. The receptors come from a woman aged 18 to 35 in good health and CMV-seronegative.

This chain joins TRBV28 and TRBJ2-7; TRBD1 agrees at 8 bases. Germline CDR1 is MDHEN and CDR2 is SYDVKM. The CDR3 is 14 amino acids. V trimming: 3 bases; J trimming: 5 bases; junction bases outside the gene matches: 6. As DNA, the CDR3 is TGTGCCAGCAGTTTTTACAGGGGGAAAGACGAGCAGTACTTC. Amino acid sequence: CASSFYRGKDEQYF.

The genes are TRBV4-2 and TRBJ1-2; 8 nucleotides agree with TRBD1. The CDR3 is 16 residues long. Germline V gene sequence: CDR1 LGHNA, CDR2 YNFKEQ. V shed 0 bases and J 6 bases; nucleotides not matched to a gene: 9. Here the CDR3 DNA reads TGTGCCAGCAGCCAAGATCCCGGGGCCAGGGGGCATGGCTACACCTTC. It yields the protein CASSQDPGARGHGYTF.

The rearrangement links TRBV6-6 to TRBJ2-3, with a possible D match to TRBD2 (6 bases). The germline V gene encodes CDR1 MNHNY and CDR2 SVGAGI (reference sequence). This CDR3 has 13 amino acids. V was pared by 6 bases and J by 4 bases, with 11 bases between. The CDR3 DNA follows: TGTGCCAGCAGGCGGACTATAGCAGATACGCAGTATTTT. Protein product: CASRRTIADTQYF.

This clone is a singleton in its sample. The rearrangement uses TRBV28 and TRBJ2-1; the match to TRBD2 covers 7 bases. CDR1 and CDR2 from the germline V gene are MDHEN and SYDVKM. V trimming: 4 bases; J trimming: 8 bases; junction bases outside the gene matches: 11. There are 15 residues in the CDR3. The CDR3 spells CASSSQAGRLDEQFF. The DNA for the CDR3 is TGTGCCAGCAGTTCACAAGCGGGGCGCTTGGATGAGCAGTTCTTC.

The chain carries TRBV9 and TRBJ2-1; 15 bases map to TRBD2. Germline V gene lookup returns CDR1 SGDLS and CDR2 YYNGEE. This CDR3 has 15 amino acids. Trimming took 3 bases from V and 8 from J; bases not matched to a gene: 3. The CDR3 protein is CASSAGLAGGYEQFF. The DNA for the CDR3 is TGTGCCAGCAGCGCCGGACTAGCGGGGGGGTATGAGCAGTTCTTC.

This rearrangement joins TRBV9 to TRBJ2-5, with a tentative D call TRBD2 (6 bases). The CDR3 extends over 15 amino acids. Germline V lookup: CDR1 SGDLS, CDR2 YYNGEE. V lost 1 base and J lost 3, with 13 bases in between. CDR3 in DNA: TGTGCCAGCAGCGTACGTGGCAGGGAGGAAGAGACCCAGTACTTC. Protein: CASSVRGREEETQYF.

There are a few counts of this clone. The gene calls are TRBV19 and TRBJ2-7, with 8 positions matching TRBD2. Germline V gives CDR1 LNHDA, CDR2 SQIVND (reference sequence). This CDR3 spans 14 amino acids. J gave up 3 bases and V 5 bases, and 6 bases lay outside the gene matches. CDR3 DNA sequence: TGTGCCAGTAGTGCCGGGACTAGTTACTACGAGCAGTACTTC. Protein product: CASSAGTSYYEQYF.

This clone was seen just once. The V call is TRBV7-6, the J call TRBJ1-3; possible D gene TRBD1, 6 bases. Deletions cut 5 bases from V and 2 bases from J, with 7 bases between. The CDR3 contains 13 residues. CDR1 and CDR2 (germline): SGHVS, FNYEAQ. Here the CDR3 reads CASSQGPGNTIYF. The CDR3 DNA is TGTGCCAGCAGCCAGGGGCCTGGAAACACCATATATTTT.